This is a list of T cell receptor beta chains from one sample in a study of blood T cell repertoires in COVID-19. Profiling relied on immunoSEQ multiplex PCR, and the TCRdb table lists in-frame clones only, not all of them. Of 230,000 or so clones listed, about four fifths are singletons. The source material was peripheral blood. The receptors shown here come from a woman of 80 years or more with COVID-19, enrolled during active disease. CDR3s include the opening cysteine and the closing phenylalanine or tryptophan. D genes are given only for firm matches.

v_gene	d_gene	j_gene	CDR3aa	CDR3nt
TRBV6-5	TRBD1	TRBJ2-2	CASSRTGSNTGELFF	TGTGCCAGCAGTCGGACAGGGAGTAACACCGGGGAGCTGTTTTTT
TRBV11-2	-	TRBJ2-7	CASSFATYEQYF	TGTGCCAGCAGCTTCGCTACCTACGAGCAGTACTTC
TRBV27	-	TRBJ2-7	CASSLARTYEQYF	TGTGCCAGCAGTTTAGCGCGAACCTACGAGCAGTACTTC
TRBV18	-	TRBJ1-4	CASSPPRQGGEKLFF	TGTGCCAGCTCACCACCGAGGCAGGGAGGTGAAAAACTGTTTTTT
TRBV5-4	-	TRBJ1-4	CASSFRRNEKLFF	TGTGCCAGCAGCTTCCGCCGGAATGAAAAACTGTTTTTT
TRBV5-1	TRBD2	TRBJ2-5	CASSPGTSSQETQYF	TGCGCCAGCAGCCCGGGGACTAGCAGTCAAGAGACCCAGTACTTC
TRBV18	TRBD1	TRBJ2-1	CASSGQDRGHNEQFF	TGTGCCAGCTCCGGCCAGGACAGGGGCCACAATGAGCAGTTCTTC
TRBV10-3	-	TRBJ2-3	CAIRSDREGPGDTQYF	TGTGCCATCAGATCGGACAGGGAGGGGCCCGGGGATACGCAGTATTTT
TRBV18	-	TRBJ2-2	CASSLHSDRNTGELFF	TGTGCCAGCTCACTTCACTCGGACAGGAACACCGGGGAGCTGTTTTTT
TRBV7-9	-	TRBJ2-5	CASSFILPAQETQYF	TGTGCCAGCAGCTTTATACTACCTGCTCAAGAGACCCAGTACTTC
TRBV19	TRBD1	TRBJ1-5	CASSILGGQGGRDSNQPQHF	TGTGCCAGTAGTATCTTGGGGGGACAGGGCGGACGAGATAGCAATCAGCCCCAGCATTTT
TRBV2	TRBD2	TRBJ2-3	CASSELAGGTDTQYF	TGTGCCAGCAGTGAACTAGCGGGGGGCACAGATACGCAGTATTTT
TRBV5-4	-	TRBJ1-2	CASSSGLIYGYTF	TGTGCCAGCTCCTCAGGACTGATATATGGCTACACCTTC
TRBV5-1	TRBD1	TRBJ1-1	CASSSHGTGGLNTEAFF	TGCGCCAGCAGTTCTCACGGGACAGGGGGCTTGAACACTGAAGCTTTCTTT
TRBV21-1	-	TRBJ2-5	CASSLEEEQGVKETQYF	TGTGCCAGCAGCTTGGAAGAGGAGCAGGGGGTTAAAGAGACCCAGTACTTC
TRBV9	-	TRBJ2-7	CASSVSPRYEQYF	TGTGCCAGCAGCGTAAGCCCCCGATACGAGCAGTACTTC